This TCR beta chain was obtained from a study of blood T cell repertoires in COVID-19. Background on the study: Sites across the United States, Italy and Spain contributed samples from acute and convalescent COVID-19.

Assay used: immunoSEQ multiplex PCR; TCRdb lists only in-frame clones, some missing. The table records 200,000 to 250,000 clones, nearly 90% of them present only once. CDR3 length equals 14 residues. Germline V gene sequence: CDR1 MNHEY, CDR2 SMNVEV (reference sequence). Those enrolled, adults aged 18 to 89 years, came from some 25 US areas. Which cohort a participant joined came from the clinical history participants gave. Points on this clone: At one of its ends the junction is not consistent with the germline gene, which may arise from a read error.

J is TRBJ2-2 and V is TRBV27; 8 nucleotides agree with TRBD2. Material: PBMCs or T cells enriched from blood (not recorded which). This TCR derives from a man aged 25 to 45 who had recovered from COVID-19. CDR3 residues: CASSLSSGRGELFF. The CDR3 DNA is TGTGCCAGCAGTCTATCTAGCGGGCGCGGGGAGCTGTTTTTT.